The 30 T cell receptor beta chains listed next were all sequenced from one sample in a study of cytomegalovirus exposure and HLA in healthy donors. The primer mix had 60 Vbeta and 13 Jbeta primers. Clones were read by immunoSEQ multiplex PCR, and TCRdb kept only the in-frame ones, dropping some. Of about 150,000 clones in the sample, roughly 80% were seen once. The specimen was PBMCs. These receptors were obtained from a middle-aged woman in good health and CMV-seropositive.

This clone was counted only a few times. The rearrangement links TRBV10-3 to TRBJ1-2, with 8 nucleotides matching TRBD1. CDR1 is ENHRY, CDR2 SYGVKD, per germline. This CDR3 spans 16 amino acids. Trimming removed 10 bases from V and 8 bases from J; junction bases left unmatched: 21. CDR3 residues: CATLRSPPDREGGYTF. The CDR3 DNA reads TGTGCCACCCTCAGAAGCCCTCCGGACAGGGAAGGGGGCTACACCTTC.

The V call is TRBV5-1, the J call TRBJ2-2; 13 bases map to TRBD2. The CDR3 runs 17 residues. The germline gives CDR1 SGHRS, CDR2 YFSETQ. Germline trimming cut 4 bases from V and 8 bases from J; bases unmatched to any gene: 11. CDR3 residues: CASSITMGLAGTGELFF. CDR3 coding DNA: TGCGCCAGCAGCATCACAATGGGACTAGCGGGGACTGGGGAGCTGTTTTTT.

The rearrangement uses TRBV5-4 and TRBJ2-7; 7 positions agree with TRBD1. Germline CDR1 SGHNT, CDR2 YYREEE (reference sequence). J lost 2 bases, V lost 1 base, and 6 bases had no gene match. This CDR3 spans 15 amino acids. CDR3 residues: CASSLPGTATYEQYF. The CDR3 DNA is TGTGCCAGCAGCTTGCCCGGGACAGCTACCTACGAGCAGTACTTC.

J is TRBJ2-5 and V is TRBV5-1, with a possible D match to TRBD2 (6 bases). The DNA end is a closer match to TRBJ2-7, so the J assignment may be wrong. CDR1 is SGHRS, CDR2 YFSETQ, per germline. There are 16 residues in the CDR3. CDR3 nucleotide sequence: TGCGCCAGCAGCTTGGTACCAGCGGGCCAGTCCTACGAGCAGTACTTC. Translation: CASSLVPAGQSYEQYF.

The chain links TRBV30 to TRBJ1-2, with D perhaps matching TRBD1 (5 bases). The ends were cut back, 0 bases at V and 7 bases at J, with 18 bases in the middle. Germline CDR1 GTSNPN, CDR2 SVGIG (reference sequence). The CDR3 has 15 residues. CDR3 amino acids: CAWSVLDTAIFGYTF. As DNA, the CDR3 is TGTGCCTGGAGTGTGTTGGACACGGCCATTTTTGGCTACACCTTC.

This rearrangement joins TRBV30 to TRBJ1-4, with 8 bases that match TRBD1. CDR3 length: 16 residues. Per germline, CDR1 GTSNPN and CDR2 SVGIG (reference sequence). Trimming at V came to 2 bases and at J to 8 bases, leaving 13 bases not matched to a gene. The CDR3 nucleotides read TGTGCCTGGAGTACAGGACAGGGAGGAAGGTTCGAAAAACTGTTTTTT. Translated, it gives CAWSTGQGGRFEKLFF. The whole variable domain, remainder taken from reference TRBV30 and TRBJ1-4, is SQTIHQWPATLVQPVGSPLSLECTVEGTSNPNLYWYRQAAGRGLQLLFYSVGIGQISSEVPQNLSASRPQDRQFILSSKKLLLSDSGFYLCAWSTGQGGRFEKLFFGSGTQLSVL.

The V call is TRBV18, the J call TRBJ2-7, with 9 bases aligning to TRBD1. V trimming: 2 bases; J trimming: 1 base; junction bases outside the gene matches: 3. The CDR3 is made up of 15 amino acids. The V gene's germline CDR1 is KGHSH and CDR2 LQKENI. CDR3 DNA sequence: TGTGCCAGCTCACCAGTCGGGACAGGGTCCTACGAGCAGTACTTC. It specifies CASSPVGTGSYEQYF.

V and J are TRBV2 and TRBJ1-2; D uncertain. Trimming stripped 3 bases from V and 7 bases from J, with 12 bases between. Germline V gene sequence: CDR1 SNHLY, CDR2 FYNNEI. The CDR3 is 13 residues long. This CDR3 reads CASSDSGFSGYTF. DNA for the CDR3: TGTGCCAGCAGTGATTCCGGGTTCAGTGGCTACACCTTC.

V gene TRBV2 combines with J gene TRBJ1-4; no firm D call. V was cut by 8 bases and J by 8 bases, with 6 bases left in between. CDR1 is SNHLY, CDR2 FYNNEI, per germline. This CDR3 is built from 10 residues. The CDR3 DNA reads as TGTGCCAGCTCGGGGGAAAAACTGTTTTTT. This sequence encodes CASSGEKLFF.

The gene calls are TRBV11-2 and TRBJ1-2; tentatively, D is TRBD1 (5 bases). The CDR3 is 13 residues long. V lost 5 bases and J 4 bases, leaving 11 bases between the germline ends. The germline CDR1 and CDR2 sequences are SGHAT and FQNNGV. In DNA form, the CDR3 reads TGTGCCAGCAGCGACGGGGGGGGCTATGGCTACACCTTC. It codes for CASSDGGGYGYTF.

This clone has more than one count but fewer than ten. The V call is TRBV19, the J call TRBJ2-5; perhaps TRBD1 as D (6 bases). The last part of the DNA fits TRBJ2-7 better; the J call may be wrong. The germline V gene encodes CDR1 LNHDA and CDR2 SQIVND (reference sequence). This CDR3 is 14 amino acids long. CDR3 in amino acids: CASSSLTGSYEQYF. DNA for the CDR3: TGTGCCAGTAGTTCTCTGACAGGCTCCTACGAGCAGTACTTC.

This clone was picked up a small number of times. The rearrangement joins TRBV28 to TRBJ2-1; 9 nucleotides agree with TRBD2. Germline CDR1 MDHEN, CDR2 SYDVKM. The CDR3 has 14 residues. Trimming cost V 6 bases and J 10 bases; bases outside gene matches: 10. CDR3 nucleotide sequence: TGTGCCAGCAGCTTGGGACTAGCAATGACCGAGCAGTTCTTC. Residues: CASSLGLAMTEQFF.

The chain joins TRBV28 to TRBJ1-2; 10 nucleotides match TRBD1. Germline V gene sequence: CDR1 MDHEN, CDR2 SYDVKM. The CDR3 is 14 amino acids. After removal of 4 bases from V and 3 bases from J, the junction contained 2 bases not matched to a gene. The CDR3 reads CASSWGTGDYGYTF. As DNA, the CDR3 is TGTGCCAGCAGTTGGGGGACAGGGGACTATGGCTACACCTTC.

As DNA, the CDR3 is TGTGCCAGCAGCGTCGGGGGAGGACAGGGTTATGAAAAACTGTTTTTT. Its translation is CASSVGGGQGYEKLFF. This rearrangement joins TRBV9 to TRBJ1-4, with TRBD1 matching over 8 bases. In germline, CDR1 is SGDLS, CDR2 YYNGEE. The V gene end was trimmed by 2 bases and the J gene end by 6 bases; junction bases not matched to a gene: 9. The CDR3 runs 16 residues.

This chain connects TRBV28 to TRBJ1-2, with 7 bases fitting TRBD1. From germline, CDR1 is MDHEN and CDR2 SYDVKM. Germline trimming cut 3 bases from V and 1 base from J; bases unmatched to any gene: 8. The CDR3 covers 16 residues. The CDR3, as DNA: TGTGCCAGCAGTTTCGGAGGGGGCAGAGATAACTATGGCTACACCTTC. It is translated as CASSFGGGRDNYGYTF.

The sample holds a few counts of this clone. At the DNA level, this CDR3 is encoded by other sequences in the same sample as well. The V gene is TRBV29-1, the J gene TRBJ2-5; D is perhaps TRBD2 (5 bases). In germline, CDR1 is SQVTM, CDR2 ANQGSEA. This CDR3 comprises 11 residues. Between the trimmed V and J ends, which lost 4 bases and 4 bases, there was a span of 7 bases. This CDR3 reads CSVGRGETQYF. The CDR3 nucleotides read TGCAGCGTTGGCCGGGGAGAGACCCAGTACTTC.

This chain joins TRBV28 and TRBJ1-2; 11 bases fit TRBD1. The junction had 13 bases not matched to a gene; V was cut back by 10 bases and J by 9 bases. This CDR3 contains 14 residues. Germline CDR1 is MDHEN and CDR2 is SYDVKM. CDR3 loop: CATVELGTGGSYTF. CDR3 nucleotides: TGTGCCACCGTAGAATTGGGGACAGGGGGTAGCTACACCTTC.

This chain uses TRBV7-3 with TRBJ2-7, with 7 bases that match TRBD1. CDR3 size: 15 residues. V lost 10 bases to trimming and J lost 3 bases; unmatched junction nucleotides: 15. Per the germline V gene, CDR1 is SGHTA and CDR2 is FQGTGA. CDR3 DNA: TGTGCCAACGAGGGCCGGGACAGACATTTCTACGAGCAGTACTTC. Encoded protein: CANEGRDRHFYEQYF.

The gene calls are TRBV28 and TRBJ2-7, with TRBD2 identical over 11 bases. The germline CDR1 and CDR2 sequences are MDHEN and SYDVKM. The CDR3 covers 15 residues. Trimming took 5 bases from V and 2 from J; bases not matched to a gene: 5. The CDR3 here is CASSAGLAVTYEQYF. The CDR3 nucleotides are TGTGCCAGCAGTGCGGGACTAGCGGTTACCTACGAGCAGTACTTC.

This clone was seen a single time. The V gene is TRBV14, the J gene TRBJ2-5; D is possibly TRBD1 (6 bases). The J call may not be correct, given that the DNA end is closer to TRBJ2-7. The CDR3 spans 15 residues. Germline V gene lookup returns CDR1 SGHDN and CDR2 FVKESK. CDR3 protein: CASSQDMGRGDEQYF. The CDR3 DNA follows: TGTGCCAGCAGCCAAGATATGGGCAGGGGCGACGAGCAGTACTTC.

This clone has only one observation. The chain joins TRBV5-4 to TRBJ1-2; 7 bases align to TRBD1. Germline V lookup: CDR1 SGHNT, CDR2 YYREEE (reference sequence). The V gene end was trimmed by 0 bases and the J gene end by 8 bases; junction bases not matched to a gene: 4. The CDR3 is 13 amino acids. The CDR3 coding sequence is TGTGCCAGCAGCTTGGGGACAGGCGACGGCTACACCTTC. This codes for CASSLGTGDGYTF. The variable domain in full, completed from reference TRBV5-4 and TRBJ1-2, reads ETGVTQSPTHLIKTRGQQVTLRCSSQSGHNTVSWYQQALGQGPQFIFQYYREEENGRGNFPPRFSGLQFPNYSSELNVNALELDDSALYLCASSLGTGDGYTFGSGTRLTVV.

The rearrangement joins TRBV28 to TRBJ2-1; D is ambiguous. Germline V gene data show CDR1 as MDHEN and CDR2 as SYDVKM. The CDR3 is 12 residues long. V was pared by 8 bases and J by 9 bases, with 14 bases between. The CDR3 spells CASLNDLGEQFF. In DNA form, the CDR3 reads TGTGCCAGCCTTAACGATCTCGGTGAGCAGTTCTTC.

This chain links TRBV6-4 with TRBJ2-4; possibly TRBD2 for D (6 bases). Germline V gene lookup returns CDR1 MRHNA and CDR2 SNTAGT. Trimming left V 8 bases short and J 0 bases short, with 17 bases between. The CDR3 loop spans 16 amino acids. The CDR3 spells CASGAPTSIAKNIQYF. CDR3 sequence (DNA): TGTGCCAGCGGGGCCCCGACTAGTATAGCCAAAAACATTCAGTACTTC.

The chain has TRBV5-1 and TRBJ1-4; TRBD1 matches at 9 bases. CDR3 length: 14 residues. Trimming cost V 5 bases and J 7 bases; bases outside gene matches: 6. The germline gives CDR1 SGHRS, CDR2 YFSETQ. CDR3 DNA: TGCGCCAGCAGAGGGGACAGGGCTGGTGAAAAACTGTTTTTT. Translating it yields CASRGDRAGEKLFF. Using reference TRBV5-1 and TRBJ1-4 for the parts outside the CDR3, the full variable domain is KAGVTQTPRYLIKTRGQQVTLSCSPISGHRSVSWYQQTPGQGLQFLFEYFSETQRNKGNFPGRFSGRQFSNSRSEMNVSTLELGDSALYLCASRGDRAGEKLFFGSGTQLSVL.

This clone was observed a handful of times. The chain has TRBV7-9 and TRBJ1-2, with 10 bases aligning to TRBD1. This CDR3 contains 13 residues. The J segment lost 8 bases and the V segment lost 4 bases, leaving 4 bases of the junction unmatched. The germline gives CDR1 SEHNR, CDR2 FQNEAQ (reference sequence). CDR3 coding DNA: TGTGCCAGCAGCTGGGACAGGGGAGGCGGCTACACCTTC. Translation gives CASSWDRGGGYTF.

This clone was detected a few times. This chain connects TRBV5-6 to TRBJ2-2; D is perhaps TRBD2 (5 bases). V was cut by 4 bases and J by 4 bases, with 11 bases left in between. Germline V gives CDR1 SGHDT, CDR2 YYEEEE. The CDR3 is 14 residues long. CDR3 region: CASSNGGSTGELFF. The DNA for the CDR3 is TGTGCCAGCAGCAACGGAGGAAGCACCGGGGAGCTGTTTTTT.

In nucleotides, the CDR3 is TGTGCCAGCAGTTTATCGGTCGACAGGCCAAGGAACACTGAAGCTTTCTTT. The encoded protein is CASSLSVDRPRNTEAFF. This chain uses TRBV27 with TRBJ1-1; a possible D gene is TRBD1 (6 bases). The V end lost 0 bases, the J end lost 1 base, and 15 bases lay between the germline ends. CDR1 and CDR2 (germline): MNHEY, SMNVEV (reference sequence). The CDR3 is 17 amino acids.

V and J are TRBV23-1 and TRBJ1-4, with TRBD1 identical over 11 bases. TRBV23-1 counts as an open reading frame of uncertain function. The CDR3 totals 15 residues. Trimming at V came to 4 bases and at J to 6 bases, leaving 4 bases not matched to a gene. The CDR3 DNA sequence: TGCGCCAGCAGTCCCAGGACAGGGGGCGATGAAAAACTGTTTTTT. Its protein product is CASSPRTGGDEKLFF.

This chain joins TRBV6-5 and TRBJ1-2; D might be TRBD1 (6 bases). This CDR3 has 12 amino acids. The germline gives CDR1 MNHEY, CDR2 SVGAGI. The V end lost 7 bases, the J end lost 7 bases, and 13 bases lay between the germline ends. This chain's CDR3 is CASTQTGIGYTF. CDR3 bases: TGTGCCAGCACCCAAACAGGGATTGGCTACACCTTC.

The V gene is TRBV5-6, the J gene TRBJ1-1, with D possibly being TRBD1 (6 bases). In germline, CDR1 is SGHDT, CDR2 YYEEEE. The CDR3 is made up of 13 amino acids. Trimming cost V 4 bases and J 5 bases, with 12 bases left between them. This CDR3 is CASSLGTLTEAFF. CDR3 nucleotide sequence: TGTGCCAGCAGCCTGGGGACACTGACTGAAGCTTTCTTT.